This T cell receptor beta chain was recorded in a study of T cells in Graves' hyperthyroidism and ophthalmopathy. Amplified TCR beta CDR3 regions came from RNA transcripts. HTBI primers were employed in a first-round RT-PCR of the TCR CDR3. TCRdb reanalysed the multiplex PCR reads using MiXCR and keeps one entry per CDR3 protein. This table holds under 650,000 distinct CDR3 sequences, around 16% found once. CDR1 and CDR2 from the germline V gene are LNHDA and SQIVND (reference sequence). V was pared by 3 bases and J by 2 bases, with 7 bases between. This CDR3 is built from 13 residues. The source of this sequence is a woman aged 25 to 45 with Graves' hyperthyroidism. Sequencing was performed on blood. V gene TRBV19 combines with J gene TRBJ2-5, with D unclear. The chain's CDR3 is CASSMYRQETQYF. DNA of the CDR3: TGTGCCAGTAGTATGTATAGACAAGAGACCCAGTACTTC.